The present T cell receptor (beta chain) was sequenced within a study of CD8 T cells in Susac syndrome. Study at large: When their blood was taken, patients with Susac syndrome were therapy-naive, taking corticosteroids, or taking intravenous immunoglobulin alone.

Sequencing targeted TCR beta in blood CD8+ and CD4+ T cells. TEMRA cells were FACS-enriched, unlike CD8+ and CD4+ T cells, which were negatively isolated. RNA in amounts of roughly 0.5 to 1 ug was reverse transcribed with random hexamers. A multiplex approach, immunoSEQ multiplex PCR, amplified TCR beta CDR3 across 54 Vbeta and 13 Jbeta. TCRdb used MiXCR to reprocess the immunoSEQ multiplex PCR reads, holding one entry per CDR3 protein. The profile covers around 170,000 distinct CDR3 sequences, with around 95% appearing a single time and less than 0.2% taken by the ten largest. Specimen: CD8+ T cells from PBMCs. The sequence derives from a human donor with Susac syndrome.

The chain's CDR3 is CSARGDGQINTEAFF. DNA for the CDR3: TGCAGTGCTAGAGGAGACGGACAGATCAACACTGAAGCTTTCTTT. The V call is TRBV20-1, the J call TRBJ1-1; weak D call: TRBD1 (6 bases). With 1 base removed from V and 2 bases from J, the gap between germline ends came to 14 bases. CDR3 length equals 15 residues. CDR1 and CDR2 (germline): DFQATT, SNEGSKA (reference sequence).